This T cell receptor (beta chain) stems from a study of T cell repertoires in cytomegalovirus infection (dated by TCRdb to between 2018 and 2021). Regarding the study in general: Peptide stimulations targeted recently identified HLA-C-restricted CMV epitopes, whose presentation resists viral immunomodulation, together with well-studied HLA-B-restricted epitopes. Donor HLA type was relevant to the analysis, as public TCR beta signatures indicated carriage of CMV infection together with the matching HLA type.

What the study reported, not specific to this receptor: The ex vivo response was dominated by HLA-C-restricted CMV-specific TCR beta clonotypes, which also provided the single most frequent clonotype in two of eight donors. Cumulative frequency of public TCR beta family members discriminated carriers of CMV infection plus the relevant HLA type in this cohort and an independent 352-donor cohort.

TCRdb records Illumina HiSeq 1500 as the sequencer. Using fastp trimming at Q25 and MiXCR clonotype assembly, TCRdb reanalyzed the public sequencing data and kept in-frame beta chains. Rows are combined by CDR3 protein, so each entry shows the most common genes and DNA. The table for this sample lists about 920,000 distinct CDR3 sequences; 31% of them were counted only once. The top ten clones comprise about an eighth of the sample. What the treatment or condition label conveys for this sample: in vitro stimulation with specific CMV peptide epitopes to enrich CMV-specific T cells. The junction shows trimming of 5 bases on V and 4 bases on J, plus 11 bases between the germline ends. Via the germline V gene, CDR1 is SGHDN and CDR2 FVKESK. Spanning cysteine to phenylalanine, the CDR3 consists of 13 amino acids. Left in the record is the CDR3 DNA by itself, 39 bases read in frame from the first base. To note about this clonotype: This clone's antigen is unknown. No base qualities exist here, and no much larger clone lies one base off it.

This specimen was cultured CD8+ T cells from PBMCs, taken from culture after CMV antigen stimulation. The rearranged chain carries TRBV14 and TRBJ1-2, with the D segment identity uncertain. The TCR sequence derives from a human donor in good health (CMV status not recorded). Some clones in this sample may be carry-over from other donors' samples. At the DNA level, the sequence is TGTGCCAGCAGCTGGAGGGTTGGCTATGGCTACACCTTC. Its product reads: CASSWRVGYGYTF.